This paragraph reports one T cell receptor beta chain. TCRdb's table, derived via immunoSEQ multiplex PCR, lists solely in-frame clones and lacks some. Of about 160,000 clones listed, 60% to 85% are singletons. The CDR3 contains 15 residues. The ends were cut back, 6 bases at V and 0 bases at J, with 12 bases in the middle. Germline CDR1 and CDR2: ENHRY and SYGVKD. The data belong to a study of blood T cell repertoires in COVID-19. Sequencing was carried out using peripheral blood. This chain joins TRBV10-3 and TRBJ1-5; D is unresolved. This sequence originates from a man between 70 and 80 years old with acute or convalescent COVID-19. The CDR3: CAISAETGSNQPQHF. The DNA for the CDR3 is TGTGCCATCAGCGCAGAAACGGGTAGCAATCAGCCCCAGCATTTT.